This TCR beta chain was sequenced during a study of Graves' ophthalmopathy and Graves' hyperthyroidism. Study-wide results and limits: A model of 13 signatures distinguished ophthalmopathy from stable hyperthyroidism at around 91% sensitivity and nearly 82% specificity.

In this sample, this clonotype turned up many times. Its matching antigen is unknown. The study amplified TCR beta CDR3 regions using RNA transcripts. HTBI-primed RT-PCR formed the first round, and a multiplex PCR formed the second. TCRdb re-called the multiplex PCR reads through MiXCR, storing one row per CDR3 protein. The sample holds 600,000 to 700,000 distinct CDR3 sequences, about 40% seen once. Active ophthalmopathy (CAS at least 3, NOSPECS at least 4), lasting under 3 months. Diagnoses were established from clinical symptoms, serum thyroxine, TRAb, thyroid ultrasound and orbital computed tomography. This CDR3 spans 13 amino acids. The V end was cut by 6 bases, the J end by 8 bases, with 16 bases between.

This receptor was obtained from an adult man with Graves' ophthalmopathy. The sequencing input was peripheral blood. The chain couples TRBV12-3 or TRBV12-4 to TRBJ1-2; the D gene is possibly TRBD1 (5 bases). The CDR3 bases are TGTGCCAGCAGCCCCTACAGTGGGACGGGCTACACCTTC. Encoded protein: CASSPYSGTGYTF.